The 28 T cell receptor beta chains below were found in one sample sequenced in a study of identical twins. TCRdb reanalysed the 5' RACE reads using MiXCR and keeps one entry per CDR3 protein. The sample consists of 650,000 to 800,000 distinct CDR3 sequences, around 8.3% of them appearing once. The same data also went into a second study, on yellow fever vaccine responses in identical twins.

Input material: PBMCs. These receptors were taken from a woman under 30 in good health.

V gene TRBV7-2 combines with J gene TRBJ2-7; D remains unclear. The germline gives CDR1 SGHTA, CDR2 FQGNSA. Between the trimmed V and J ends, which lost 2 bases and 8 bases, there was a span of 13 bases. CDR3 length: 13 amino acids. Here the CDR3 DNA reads TGTGCCAGCAGCTTACGGCAGGACGGACAGCAGTACTTC. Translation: CASSLRQDGQQYF.

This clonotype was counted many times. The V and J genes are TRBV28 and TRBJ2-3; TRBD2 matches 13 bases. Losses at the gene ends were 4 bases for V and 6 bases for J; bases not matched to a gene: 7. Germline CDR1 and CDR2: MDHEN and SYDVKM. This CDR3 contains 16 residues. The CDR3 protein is CASSSVSTSGRDTQYF. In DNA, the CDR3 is TGTGCCAGCAGTTCCGTTTCGACTAGCGGGAGGGATACGCAGTATTTT.

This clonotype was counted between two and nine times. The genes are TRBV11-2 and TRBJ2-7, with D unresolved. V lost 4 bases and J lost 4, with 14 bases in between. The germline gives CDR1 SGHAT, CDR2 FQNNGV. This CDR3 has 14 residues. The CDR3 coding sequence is TGTGCCAGCAGCTCACCACGACGGAATTACGAGCAGTACTTC. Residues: CASSSPRRNYEQYF.

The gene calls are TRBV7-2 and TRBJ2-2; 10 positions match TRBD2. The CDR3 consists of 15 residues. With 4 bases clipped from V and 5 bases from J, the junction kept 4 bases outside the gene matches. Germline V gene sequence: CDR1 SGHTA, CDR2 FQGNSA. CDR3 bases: TGTGCCAGCAGCTCTTGGACTAGCGGAACCGGGGAGCTGTTTTTT. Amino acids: CASSSWTSGTGELFF.

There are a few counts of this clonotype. The CDR3 region is CASSHKPIGGADYGYTF. The DNA for the CDR3 is TGTGCCAGCAGCCACAAACCTATTGGAGGGGCGGACTATGGCTACACCTTC. V usage is TRBV12-3 or TRBV12-4 and J usage is TRBJ1-2; maybe TRBD1 (5 bases). The CDR3 runs to 17 residues. With 6 bases removed from V and 3 bases from J, the gap between germline ends came to 23 bases.

The CDR3 bases are TGTGCCAGCAGGGCTCTAGCGGGAGGGCGGAAAGATACGCAGTATTTT. It codes for CASRALAGGRKDTQYF. The V call is TRBV6-2 or TRBV6-3, the J call TRBJ2-3; TRBD2 agrees at 12 bases. CDR1 MNHEY and CDR2 SVGEGT come from the germline V gene. The CDR3 contains 16 residues. Losses at the gene ends were 6 bases for V and 5 bases for J; bases not matched to a gene: 9.

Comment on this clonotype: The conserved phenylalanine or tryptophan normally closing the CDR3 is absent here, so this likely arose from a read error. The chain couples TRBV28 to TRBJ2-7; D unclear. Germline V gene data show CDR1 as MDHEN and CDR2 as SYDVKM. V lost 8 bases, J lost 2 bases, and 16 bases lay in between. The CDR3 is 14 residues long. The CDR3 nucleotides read TGTGCCAGCGCTCCAAGCCTCGACCCCTACGAGCAGTACCTC. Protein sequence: CASAPSLDPYEQYL.

CDR3 coding DNA: TGCAGTGCTAGGGGACACCGGGACCCATCCTACGAGCAGTACTTC. This sequence encodes CSARGHRDPSYEQYF. The J gene is TRBJ2-7, the V gene TRBV20-1; D might be TRBD1 (6 bases). Trimming shortened V by 3 bases and J by 1 base, and 16 bases separated the two germline ends. The CDR3 loop spans 15 amino acids. The germline V gene has CDR1 DFQATT and CDR2 SNEGSKA (reference sequence).

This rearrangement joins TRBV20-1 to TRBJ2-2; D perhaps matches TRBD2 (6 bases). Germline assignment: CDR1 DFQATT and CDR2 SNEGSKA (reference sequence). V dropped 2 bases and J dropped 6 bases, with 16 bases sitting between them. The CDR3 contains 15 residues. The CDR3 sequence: CSARTRGLSAGELFF. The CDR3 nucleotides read TGCAGTGCTAGAACGCGGGGTTTAAGCGCCGGGGAGCTGTTTTTT.

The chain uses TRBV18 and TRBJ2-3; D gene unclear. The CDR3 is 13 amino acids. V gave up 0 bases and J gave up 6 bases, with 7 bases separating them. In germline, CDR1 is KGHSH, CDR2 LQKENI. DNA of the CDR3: TGTGCCAGCTCACCACCAGTGGTGGATACGCAGTATTTT. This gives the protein CASSPPVVDTQYF. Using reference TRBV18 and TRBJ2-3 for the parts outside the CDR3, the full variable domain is NAGVMQNPRHLVRRRGQEARLRCSPMKGHSHVYWYRQLPEEGLKFMVYLQKENIIDESGMPKERFSAEFPKEGPSILRIQQVVRGDSAAYFCASSPPVVDTQYFGPGTRLTVL.

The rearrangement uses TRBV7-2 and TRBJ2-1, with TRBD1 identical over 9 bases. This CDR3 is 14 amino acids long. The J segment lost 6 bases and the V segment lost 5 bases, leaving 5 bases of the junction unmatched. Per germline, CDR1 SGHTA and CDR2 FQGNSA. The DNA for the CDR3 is TGTGCCAGCAGCCCCGGGGACAGGGTCAATGAGCAGTTCTTC. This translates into CASSPGDRVNEQFF. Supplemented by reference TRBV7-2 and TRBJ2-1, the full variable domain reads GAGVSQSPSNKVTEKGKDVELRCDPISGHTALYWYRQSLGQGLEFLIYFQGNSAPDKSGLPSDRFSAERTGGSVSTLTIQRTQQEDSAVYLCASSPGDRVNEQFFGPGTRLTVL.

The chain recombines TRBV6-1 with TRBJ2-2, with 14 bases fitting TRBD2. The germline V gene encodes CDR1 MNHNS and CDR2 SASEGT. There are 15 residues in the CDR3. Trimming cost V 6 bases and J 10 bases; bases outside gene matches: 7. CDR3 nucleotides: TGTGCCAGCAGCCGGGGGACTAGCGGGAGTGCGGAGCTGTTTTTT. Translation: CASSRGTSGSAELFF.

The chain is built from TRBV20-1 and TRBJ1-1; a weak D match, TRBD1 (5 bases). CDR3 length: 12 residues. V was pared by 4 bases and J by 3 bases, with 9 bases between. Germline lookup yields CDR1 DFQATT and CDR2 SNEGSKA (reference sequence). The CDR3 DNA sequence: TGCAGTGCTAAGCGGGGGGACACTGAAGCTTTCTTT. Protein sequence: CSAKRGDTEAFF.

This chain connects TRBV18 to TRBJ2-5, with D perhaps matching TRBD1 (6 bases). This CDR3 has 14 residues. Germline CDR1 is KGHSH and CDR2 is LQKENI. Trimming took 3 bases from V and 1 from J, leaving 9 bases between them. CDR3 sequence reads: CASSPRDIQETQYF. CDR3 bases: TGTGCCAGCTCACCCCGGGACATCCAAGAGACCCAGTACTTC.

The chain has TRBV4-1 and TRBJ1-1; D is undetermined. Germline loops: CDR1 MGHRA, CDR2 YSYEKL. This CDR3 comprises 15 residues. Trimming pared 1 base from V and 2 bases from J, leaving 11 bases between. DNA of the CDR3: TGCGCCAGCAGCCAAGTTTACCAGAGTAACACTGAAGCTTTCTTT. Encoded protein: CASSQVYQSNTEAFF.

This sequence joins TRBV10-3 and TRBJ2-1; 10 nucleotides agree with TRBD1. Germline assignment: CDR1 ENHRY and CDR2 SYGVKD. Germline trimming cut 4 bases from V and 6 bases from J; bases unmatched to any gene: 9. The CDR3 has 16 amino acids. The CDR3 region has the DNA TGTGCCATCAGTGCAAGTGGACAGGGGGGTTTCAATGAGCAGTTCTTC. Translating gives CAISASGQGGFNEQFF.

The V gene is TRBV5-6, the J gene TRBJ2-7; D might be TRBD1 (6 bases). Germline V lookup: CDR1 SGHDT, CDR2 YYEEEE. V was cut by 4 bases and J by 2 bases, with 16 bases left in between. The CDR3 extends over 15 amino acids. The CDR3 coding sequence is TGTGCCAGCAGCCTACCTAACAGGGATCCCTACGAGCAGTACTTC. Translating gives CASSLPNRDPYEQYF.

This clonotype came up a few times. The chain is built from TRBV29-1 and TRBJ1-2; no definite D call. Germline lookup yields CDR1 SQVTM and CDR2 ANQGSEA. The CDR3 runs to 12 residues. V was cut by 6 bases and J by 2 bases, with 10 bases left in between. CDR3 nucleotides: TGCAGCGTAGCCGTCGGAAACTATGGCTACACCTTC. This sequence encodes CSVAVGNYGYTF. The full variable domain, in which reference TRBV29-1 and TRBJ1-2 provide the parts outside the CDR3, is SAVISQKPSRDICQRGTSLTIQCQVDSQVTMMFWYRQQPGQSLTLIATANQGSEATYESGFVIDKFPISRPNLTFSTLTVSNMSPEDSSIYLCSVAVGNYGYTFGSGTRLTVV.

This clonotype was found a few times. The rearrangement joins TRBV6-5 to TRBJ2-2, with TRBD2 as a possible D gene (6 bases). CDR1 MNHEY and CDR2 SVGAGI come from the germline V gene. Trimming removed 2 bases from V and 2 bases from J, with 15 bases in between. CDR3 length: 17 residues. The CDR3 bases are TGTGCCAGCAGTTACCCCAAAAGGGAGGCTAACACCGGGGAGCTGTTTTTT. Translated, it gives CASSYPKREANTGELFF.

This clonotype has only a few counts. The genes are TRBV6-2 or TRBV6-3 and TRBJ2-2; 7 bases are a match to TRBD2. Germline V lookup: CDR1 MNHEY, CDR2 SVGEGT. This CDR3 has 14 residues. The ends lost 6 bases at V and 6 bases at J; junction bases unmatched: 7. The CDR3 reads CASRPGGVSGELFF. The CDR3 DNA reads TGTGCCAGCAGGCCTGGGGGGGTATCCGGGGAGCTGTTTTTT.

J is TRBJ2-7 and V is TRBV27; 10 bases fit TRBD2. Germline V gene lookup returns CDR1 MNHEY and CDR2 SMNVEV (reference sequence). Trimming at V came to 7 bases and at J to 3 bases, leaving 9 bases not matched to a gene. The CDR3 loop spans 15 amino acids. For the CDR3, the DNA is TGTGCCAGCACGCTAGCGGGAGACGGGTACTACGAGCAGTACTTC. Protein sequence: CASTLAGDGYYEQYF.

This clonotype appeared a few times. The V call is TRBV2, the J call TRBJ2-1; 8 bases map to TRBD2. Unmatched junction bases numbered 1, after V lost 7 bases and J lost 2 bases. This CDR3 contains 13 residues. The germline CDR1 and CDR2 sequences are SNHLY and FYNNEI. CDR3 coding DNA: TGTGCCAGCAATAGCGGGACCTACAATGAGCAGTTCTTC. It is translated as CASNSGTYNEQFF.

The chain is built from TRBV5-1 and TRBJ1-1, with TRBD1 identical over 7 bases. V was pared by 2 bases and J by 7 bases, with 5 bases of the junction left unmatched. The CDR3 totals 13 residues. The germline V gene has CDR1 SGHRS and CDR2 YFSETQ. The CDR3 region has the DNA TGCGCCAGCAGCTTCAAGACAGGGAGTGAAGCTTTCTTT. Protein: CASSFKTGSEAFF.

The CDR3 region is CASTRDSSFEQYF. The CDR3, as DNA: TGCGCCAGCACCCGGGACAGTAGTTTCGAGCAGTACTTC. The chain has TRBV5-1 and TRBJ2-7, with TRBD1 matching 7 bases. J gave up 6 bases and V 6 bases, and 9 bases lay outside the gene matches. The CDR3 runs 13 residues. Germline values: CDR1 SGHRS, CDR2 YFSETQ.

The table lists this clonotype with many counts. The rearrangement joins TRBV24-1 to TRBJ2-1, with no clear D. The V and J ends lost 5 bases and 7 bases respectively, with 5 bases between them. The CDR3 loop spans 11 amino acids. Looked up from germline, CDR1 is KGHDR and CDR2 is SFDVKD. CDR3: CATSGVNEQFF. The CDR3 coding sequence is TGTGCCACCAGTGGGGTTAATGAGCAGTTCTTC.

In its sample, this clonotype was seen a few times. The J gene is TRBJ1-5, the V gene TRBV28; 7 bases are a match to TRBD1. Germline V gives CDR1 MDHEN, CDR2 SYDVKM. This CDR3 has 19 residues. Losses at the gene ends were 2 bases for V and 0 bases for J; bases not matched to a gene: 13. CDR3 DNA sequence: TGTGCCAGCAGTTTAGGTACAGGGGTTTTTTGGTATAGCAATCAGCCCCAGCATTTT. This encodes CASSLGTGVFWYSNQPQHF.

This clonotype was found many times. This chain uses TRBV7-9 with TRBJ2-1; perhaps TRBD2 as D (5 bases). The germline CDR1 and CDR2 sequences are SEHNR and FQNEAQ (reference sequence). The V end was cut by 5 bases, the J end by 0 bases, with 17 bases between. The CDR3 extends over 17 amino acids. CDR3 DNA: TGTGCCAGCAGCCCCCGGGAACCTTTGAGCTCCTACAATGAGCAGTTCTTC. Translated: CASSPREPLSSYNEQFF.

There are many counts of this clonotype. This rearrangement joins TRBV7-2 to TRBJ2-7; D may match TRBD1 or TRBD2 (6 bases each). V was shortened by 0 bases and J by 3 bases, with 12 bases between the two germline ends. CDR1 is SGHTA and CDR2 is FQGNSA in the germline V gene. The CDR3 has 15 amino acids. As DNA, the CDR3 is TGTGCCAGCAGCTTAGCCCCGGGGGCGAGCTACGAGCAGTACTTC. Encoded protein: CASSLAPGASYEQYF.